The next 28 T cell receptor beta chains were all read from a single sample in a study of STAT5B mutations in CD4+ large granular lymphocyte leukemia. Profiling relied on immunoSEQ multiplex PCR, and the TCRdb table lists in-frame clones only, not all of them. The sample lists roughly 30,000 clones, around 90% occurring once. The sequenced sample was CD4+ T cells from blood buffy coats. Receptors were obtained from a human donor in good health.

This clone was detected only a few times. The chain is built from TRBV28 and TRBJ1-5; tentatively, D is TRBD1 (5 bases). The CDR3 is made up of 14 amino acids. CDR1 and CDR2 (germline): MDHEN, SYDVKM. V was trimmed by 4 bases and J by 3 bases, leaving 10 bases between them. The CDR3 reads CASSSNRFNQPQHF. CDR3 DNA: TGTGCCAGCAGTTCAAACAGGTTCAATCAGCCCCAGCATTTT.

The chain links TRBV9 to TRBJ2-7; tentative D call: TRBD1 (6 bases). CDR1 and CDR2 from the germline V gene are SGDLS and YYNGEE. There are 13 residues in the CDR3. Between the trimmed V and J ends, which lost 5 bases and 7 bases, there was a span of 16 bases. This CDR3 reads CASSGTSLGEQYF. The CDR3 region has the DNA TGTGCCAGCAGTGGGACAAGCCTTGGGGAGCAGTACTTC.

This clone was seen only a few times. The chain employs TRBV19 and TRBJ1-1; 7 bases line up with TRBD1. The CDR3 has 14 amino acids. CDR1 and CDR2 (germline): LNHDA, SQIVND (reference sequence). Trimming took 5 bases from V and 8 from J; bases not matched to a gene: 11. CDR3 coding DNA: TGTGCCAGTAGTGGATTGGGACAGACAAGAGAAGCTTTCTTT. This encodes CASSGLGQTREAFF.

This chain connects TRBV7-2 to TRBJ1-4; tentative D call: TRBD1 (5 bases). The CDR3 runs to 14 residues. V was clipped by 8 bases and J by 7 bases, with 17 bases between them. The germline V gene encodes CDR1 SGHTA and CDR2 FQGNSA. The CDR3 DNA reads TGTGCCAGCTCCCTGAATGTGGGGACTGAAAAACTGTTTTTT. This codes for CASSLNVGTEKLFF.

The chain has TRBV7-2 and TRBJ2-1; 11 bases agree with TRBD2. This CDR3 region has 17 residues. Trimming took 0 bases from V and 8 from J; bases not matched to a gene: 9. Germline assignment: CDR1 SGHTA and CDR2 FQGNSA. CDR3 nucleotide sequence: TGTGCCAGCAGCTTAGCCTCGCGTAGCGGGAGGGCCTATGAGCAGTTCTTC. Protein: CASSLASRSGRAYEQFF.

This chain links TRBV28 with TRBJ2-1; D possibly uses TRBD1 or TRBD2 (5 bases each). This CDR3 region has 14 residues. The germline V gene has CDR1 MDHEN and CDR2 SYDVKM. V was shortened by 4 bases and J by 3 bases, with 10 bases between the two germline ends. CDR3 amino acids: CASSSPGRYNEQFF. Written as DNA, the CDR3 is TGTGCCAGCAGTTCCCCGGGACGCTACAATGAGCAGTTCTTC.

Here the CDR3 DNA reads TGTGCCAACACTGGGACACGCAACACTGAAGCTTTCTTT. It yields the protein CANTGTRNTEAFF. V is TRBV6-5 and J is TRBJ1-1; D might be TRBD1 (6 bases). V was shortened by 10 bases and J by 2 bases, with 14 bases between the two germline ends. CDR1 MNHEY and CDR2 SVGAGI come from the germline V gene. The CDR3 consists of 13 residues.

CDR3 nucleotides: TGTGCCAGTAGTATCGCCAGGGGACGAAACACCATATATTTT. As protein: CASSIARGRNTIYF. The chain is built from TRBV19 and TRBJ1-3; perhaps TRBD1 as D (6 bases). CDR1 LNHDA and CDR2 SQIVND come from the germline V gene (reference sequence). The CDR3 extends over 14 amino acids. The V end lost 3 bases, the J end lost 5 bases, and 11 bases lay between the germline ends. The whole variable domain, filled in from reference TRBV19 and TRBJ1-3, reads DGGITQSPKYLFRKEGQNVTLSCEQNLNHDAMYWYRQDPGQGLRLIYYSQIVNDFQKGDIAEGYSVSREKKESFPLTVTSAQKNPTAFYLCASSIARGRNTIYFGEGSWLTVV.

The J gene is TRBJ2-7, the V gene TRBV7-2; D is uncertain. Trimming took 5 bases from V and 0 from J, leaving 5 bases between them. Germline lookup yields CDR1 SGHTA and CDR2 FQGNSA. This CDR3 is built from 12 residues. CDR3 DNA: TGTGCCAGCAGCCTACCCTCCTACGAGCAGTACTTC. Its translation: CASSLPSYEQYF.

The chain uses TRBV29-1 and TRBJ2-2; the D call may be TRBD1 or TRBD2 (5 bases each). Trimming removed 4 bases from V and 5 bases from J, with 14 bases in between. This CDR3 contains 14 residues. CDR1 SQVTM and CDR2 ANQGSEA come from the germline V gene. DNA for the CDR3: TGCAGCGTTGGGAGGCAGGGCGGGACCGGGGAGCTGTTTTTT. Protein sequence: CSVGRQGGTGELFF.

V and J are TRBV10-2 and TRBJ2-1; TRBD2 aligns across 7 bases. J was trimmed by 6 bases and V by 5 bases; bases with no gene match: 10. Germline V gene lookup returns CDR1 WSHSY and CDR2 SAAADI. The CDR3 has 15 amino acids. Written as DNA, the CDR3 is TGCGCCAGCAGTTCTTTCTTAGCGGGTTTCAATGAGCAGTTCTTC. It yields the protein CASSSFLAGFNEQFF.

The chain is built from TRBV28 and TRBJ1-5, with D perhaps matching TRBD1 (6 bases). This CDR3 contains 14 residues. Trimming took 6 bases from V and 1 from J, leaving 10 bases between them. The germline V gene has CDR1 MDHEN and CDR2 SYDVKM. In DNA form, the CDR3 reads TGTGCCAGCAGGGTGACAGGCAGCAATCAGCCCCAGCATTTT. This encodes CASRVTGSNQPQHF.

The genes are TRBV5-6 and TRBJ1-1, with 7 bases identical to TRBD1. Germline values: CDR1 SGHDT, CDR2 YYEEEE. This CDR3 is 14 amino acids long. V shed 4 bases and J 4 bases; nucleotides not matched to a gene: 7. The DNA for the CDR3 is TGTGCCAGCAGCATGACAGGGTCTATCACTGAAGCTTTCTTT. This sequence encodes CASSMTGSITEAFF.

This chain connects TRBV29-1 to TRBJ2-5; TRBD2 might be the D (6 bases). Germline V gives CDR1 SQVTM, CDR2 ANQGSEA. V was clipped by 6 bases and J by 2 bases, with 13 bases between them. The CDR3 length is 13 residues. CDR3 in DNA: TGCAGCGTAGACCGGGACTTGCAAGAGACCCAGTACTTC. This codes for CSVDRDLQETQYF.

The V and J genes are TRBV11-2 and TRBJ2-5; D is ambiguous. TRBJ2-7 matches the DNA end more closely, so the J call is doubtful. This CDR3 comprises 12 residues. CDR1 and CDR2 from the germline V gene are SGHAT and FQNNGV. CDR3 bases: TGTGCCAGCAGCATCCCCCTGGGCGAGCAGTACTTC. Residues: CASSIPLGEQYF.

The CDR3 nucleotides are TGTGCCAGCAGCCCGCTGGGTAGCGCGGTATACGAGCAGTACTTC. It encodes CASSPLGSAVYEQYF. The J gene is TRBJ2-7, the V gene TRBV14; tentatively, D is TRBD2 (5 bases). Germline V CDR1 and CDR2: SGHDN, FVKESK. The CDR3 contains 15 residues. V lost 4 bases and J lost 4, with 17 bases in between.

This clone was seen a handful of times. J is TRBJ1-4 and V is TRBV5-1; TRBD1 is a possible D gene (5 bases). V was cut by 5 bases and J by 1 base, with 9 bases left in between. The CDR3 contains 14 residues. The germline V gene has CDR1 SGHRS and CDR2 YFSETQ. The CDR3 DNA is TGCGCCAGCAGTTCAGGGTTAACTAATGAAAAACTGTTTTTT. It translates to CASSSGLTNEKLFF.

V and J are TRBV5-4 and TRBJ2-5; the D gene is possibly TRBD2 (6 bases). The germline V gene encodes CDR1 SGHNT and CDR2 YYREEE (reference sequence). The CDR3 extends over 14 amino acids. Trimming removed 4 bases from V and 2 bases from J, with 12 bases in between. As DNA, the CDR3 is TGTGCCAGCAGCACCCGGGACTCACAAGAGACCCAGTACTTC. Translation: CASSTRDSQETQYF. Combining the CDR3 with reference TRBV5-4 and TRBJ2-5 gives the whole variable domain ETGVTQSPTHLIKTRGQQVTLRCSSQSGHNTVSWYQQALGQGPQFIFQYYREEENGRGNFPPRFSGLQFPNYSSELNVNALELDDSALYLCASSTRDSQETQYFGPGTRLLVL.

V and J are TRBV7-2 and TRBJ1-3; unclear D gene. The germline V gene encodes CDR1 SGHTA and CDR2 FQGNSA. Trimming cost V 5 bases and J 2 bases, with 13 bases left between them. CDR3 length: 15 residues. The CDR3 spells CASSIGSVAGNTIYF. CDR3 nucleotide sequence: TGTGCCAGCAGCATAGGCTCGGTCGCTGGAAACACCATATATTTT.

This chain uses TRBV5-1 with TRBJ1-2; possible D gene TRBD1, 5 bases. V was shortened by 0 bases and J by 2 bases, with 8 bases between the two germline ends. The CDR3 contains 14 residues. The germline CDR1 and CDR2 sequences are SGHRS and YFSETQ. The CDR3 nucleotides read TGCGCCAGCAGCTTGGTGGAGGGGAACTATGGCTACACCTTC. This sequence encodes CASSLVEGNYGYTF.

The rearrangement uses TRBV7-2 and TRBJ1-5, with D hard to call. Trimming took 3 bases from V and 3 from J, leaving 9 bases between them. The germline V gene has CDR1 SGHTA and CDR2 FQGNSA. This CDR3 has 14 residues. CDR3 region: CASSFGPINQPQHF. The CDR3 nucleotides read TGTGCCAGCAGCTTCGGCCCGATCAATCAGCCCCAGCATTTT.

The chain carries TRBV5-4 and TRBJ2-3; 7 bases are shared with TRBD1. The germline V gene has CDR1 SGHNT and CDR2 YYREEE (reference sequence). The CDR3 has 16 amino acids. V shed 3 bases, J shed 5 bases, and the junction held 12 bases outside the gene matches. CDR3 coding DNA: TGTGCCAGCAGCTCCCTGGGGGACAGAGGGGTAGATACGCAGTATTTT. Protein product: CASSSLGDRGVDTQYF.

This clone was found a few times. Germline is not matched at one junction end, which may reflect a read error. The rearrangement links TRBV19 to TRBJ1-1; D perhaps matches TRBD1 (6 bases). Germline loops: CDR1 LNHDA, CDR2 SQIVND (reference sequence). CDR3 length: 17 amino acids. The CDR3 sequence: CASIITTPGTWNTEAFF. As DNA, the CDR3 is TGTGCCAGTATTATAACCACCCCTGGGACATGGAACACTGAAGCTTTCTTT.

The chain joins TRBV21-1 to TRBJ2-1; the table's D call, TRBD1, was not checked against the DNA. TRBV21-1 is a pseudogene segment. This CDR3 comprises 17 residues. The CDR3 here is CASSKSDRGGSKPSQFF. The CDR3 nucleotides read TGTGCCAGCAGCAAATCGGACAGGGGGGGTTCAAAGCCTTCCCAGTTCTTC.

The gene calls are TRBV2 and TRBJ1-4; no reliable D call. CDR1 and CDR2 (germline): SNHLY, FYNNEI. The CDR3 covers 14 residues. Trimming took off 4 bases at V and 0 bases at J, with 6 bases between the two ends. The CDR3 region is CASSGKTTNEKLFF. The CDR3 DNA is TGTGCCAGCAGTGGGAAGACAACTAATGAAAAACTGTTTTTT.

The CDR3 DNA reads TGTGCCAGCAGCTTCTCCAGGGGAGATGAGCAGTTCTTC. Translated, it gives CASSFSRGDEQFF. The gene calls are TRBV11-3 and TRBJ2-1; possible D gene TRBD1, 6 bases. The V gene's germline CDR1 is SGHNT and CDR2 YENEEA. V was cut by 3 bases and J by 8 bases, with 11 bases left in between. The CDR3 contains 13 residues.

The gene calls are TRBV4-3 and TRBJ2-2; D possibly corresponds to TRBD2 (6 bases). The germline V gene has CDR1 LGHNA and CDR2 YSLEER. V dropped 0 bases and J dropped 7 bases, with 12 bases sitting between them. This CDR3 has 15 residues. The CDR3 DNA sequence: TGCGCCAGCAGCCAAGATAGGAGGGGAGGCGGGGAGCTGTTTTTT. Its translation: CASSQDRRGGGELFF.

The chain links TRBV11-2 to TRBJ2-6; unclear D gene. The germline V and J ends were trimmed by 5 bases and 9 bases, with 11 bases remaining between them. This CDR3 has 13 residues. Germline CDR1 SGHAT, CDR2 FQNNGV. As DNA, the CDR3 is TGTGCCAGCAGCCAAACGGGCCGCAACGTCCTGACTTTC. Amino acid sequence: CASSQTGRNVLTF.